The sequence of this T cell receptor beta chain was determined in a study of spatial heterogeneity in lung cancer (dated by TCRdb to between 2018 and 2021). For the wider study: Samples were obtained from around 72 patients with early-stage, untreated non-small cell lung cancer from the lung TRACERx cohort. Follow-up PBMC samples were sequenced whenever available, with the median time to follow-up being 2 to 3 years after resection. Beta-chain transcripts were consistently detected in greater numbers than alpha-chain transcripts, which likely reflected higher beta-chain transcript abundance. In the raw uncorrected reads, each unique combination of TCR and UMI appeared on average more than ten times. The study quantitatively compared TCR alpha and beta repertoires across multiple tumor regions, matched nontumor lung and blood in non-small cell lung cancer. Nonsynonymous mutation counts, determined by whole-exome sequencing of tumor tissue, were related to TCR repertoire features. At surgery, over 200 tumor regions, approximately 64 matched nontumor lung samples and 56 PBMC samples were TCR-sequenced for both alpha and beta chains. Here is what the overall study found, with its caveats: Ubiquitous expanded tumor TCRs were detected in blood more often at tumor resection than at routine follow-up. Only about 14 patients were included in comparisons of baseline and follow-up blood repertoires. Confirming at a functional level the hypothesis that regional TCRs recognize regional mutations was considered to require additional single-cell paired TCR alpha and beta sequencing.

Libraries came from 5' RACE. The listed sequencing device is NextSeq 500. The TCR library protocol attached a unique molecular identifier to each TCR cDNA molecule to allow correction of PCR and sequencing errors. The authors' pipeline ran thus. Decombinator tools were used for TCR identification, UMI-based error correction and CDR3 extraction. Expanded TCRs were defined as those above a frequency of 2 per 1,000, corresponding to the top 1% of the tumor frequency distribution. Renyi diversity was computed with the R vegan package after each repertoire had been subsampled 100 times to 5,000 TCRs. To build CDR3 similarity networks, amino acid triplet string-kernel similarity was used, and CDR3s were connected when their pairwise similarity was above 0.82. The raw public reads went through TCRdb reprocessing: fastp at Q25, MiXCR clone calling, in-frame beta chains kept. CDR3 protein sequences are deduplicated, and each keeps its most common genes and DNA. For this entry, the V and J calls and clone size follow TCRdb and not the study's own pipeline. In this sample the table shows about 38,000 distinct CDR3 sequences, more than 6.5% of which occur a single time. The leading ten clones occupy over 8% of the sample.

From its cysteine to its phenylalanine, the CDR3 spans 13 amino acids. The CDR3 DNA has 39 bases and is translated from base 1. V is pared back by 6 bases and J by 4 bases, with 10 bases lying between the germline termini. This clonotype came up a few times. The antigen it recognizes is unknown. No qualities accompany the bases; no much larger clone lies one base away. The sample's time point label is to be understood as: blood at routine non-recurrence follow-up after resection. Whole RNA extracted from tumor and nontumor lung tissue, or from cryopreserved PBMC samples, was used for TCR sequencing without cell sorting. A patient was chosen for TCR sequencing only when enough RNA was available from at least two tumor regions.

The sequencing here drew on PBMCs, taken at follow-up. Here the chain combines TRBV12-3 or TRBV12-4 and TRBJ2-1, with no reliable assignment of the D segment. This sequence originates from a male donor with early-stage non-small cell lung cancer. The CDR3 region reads CASRRVGYNEQFF. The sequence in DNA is TGTGCCAGCAGAAGGGTGGGTTACAATGAGCAGTTCTTC.